This entry concerns a single T cell receptor beta chain. The sample comes from a study of blood T cell repertoires in COVID-19. The wider study: Some COVID-19 samples were acute and others convalescent; all came from the United States, Italy and Spain. PBMCs, B-cell-depleted T cells, or T cells provided the cDNA or gDNA that made up the material.

V gave up 10 bases and J gave up 1 base; unmatched junction bases: 9. The CDR3 extends over 14 amino acids. CDR1 MRHNA and CDR2 SNTAGT come from the germline V gene. Source study methods: It was from reference gene primer amplification that nucleated cell counts were estimated. Clones were sequenced by immunoSEQ multiplex PCR, and TCRdb holds only the in-frame ones, with some missing. V, J and clone size derive from that table, while D and trimming were established from the DNA sequence. The sample carries about 150,000 clones, around 86% recorded once. The chain has TRBV6-4 and TRBJ2-7, with 8 bases identical to TRBD1. Material: peripheral blood. The TCR comes from a man older than 75 with acute or convalescent COVID-19. CDR3 amino acids: CANSRQGFSYEQYF. The CDR3 DNA follows: TGTGCCAATTCCCGACAGGGGTTTTCCTACGAGCAGTACTTC.